Below are 10 T cell receptor beta chains sequenced from a single sample in a study of technical replicates of blood from several donors. Only in-frame clones appear in the TCRdb table, and some are missing; sequencing was by immunoSEQ multiplex PCR. The table has around 49,000 clones, 95% to 97% seen once; the top ten hold 0.39%. Sequences were obtained from T cells isolated from PBMCs. All receptors derive from a human donor in good health.

This chain uses TRBV2 with TRBJ1-2; TRBD1 agrees at 9 bases. CDR1 is SNHLY, CDR2 FYNNEI, per germline. The CDR3 covers 13 residues. V shed 5 bases and J 6 bases; nucleotides not matched to a gene: 4. CDR3 sequence: CASSLQGADGYTF. The CDR3 coding sequence is TGTGCCAGCAGTCTACAGGGGGCAGATGGCTACACCTTC.

The V and J genes are TRBV5-4 and TRBJ2-7, with a tentative D call TRBD2 (5 bases). The CDR3 runs to 14 residues. V was cut by 2 bases and J by 3 bases, with 12 bases left in between. Germline-derived CDR1 and CDR2 are SGHNT and YYREEE (reference sequence). The CDR3 DNA reads TGTGCCAGCAGCTTCGAGCGGAAGGACTACGAGCAGTACTTC. Its translation: CASSFERKDYEQYF.

The chain recombines TRBV28 with TRBJ1-5; D is perhaps TRBD1 (6 bases). Germline V lookup: CDR1 MDHEN, CDR2 SYDVKM. Trimming shortened V by 2 bases and J by 2 bases, and 7 bases separated the two germline ends. The CDR3 covers 14 residues. The CDR3 protein is CASSLPGGNQPQHF. The CDR3 DNA sequence: TGTGCCAGCAGTTTACCAGGGGGCAATCAGCCCCAGCATTTT.

The chain couples TRBV27 to TRBJ1-5, with D unresolved. V was pared by 0 bases and J by 7 bases, with 10 bases between. Germline assignment: CDR1 MNHEY and CDR2 SMNVEV (reference sequence). The CDR3 spans 14 residues. The DNA for the CDR3 is TGTGCCAGCAGTTTATCGCCGGGAGGACAGCCCCAGCATTTT. Translated, it gives CASSLSPGGQPQHF.

This chain uses TRBV19 with TRBJ1-5, with D possibly being TRBD1 (5 bases). V was pared by 3 bases and J by 4 bases, with 16 bases between. CDR1 is LNHDA and CDR2 is SQIVND in the germline V gene (reference sequence). The CDR3 totals 16 residues. As DNA, the CDR3 is TGTGCCAGTAGTATTATCGGGCAGGGTATAAATCAGCCCCAGCATTTT. Residues: CASSIIGQGINQPQHF.

The chain uses TRBV15 and TRBJ2-7; TRBD2 is a possible D gene (6 bases). V shed 3 bases and J shed 6 bases, with 18 bases lying between them. This CDR3 region has 15 residues. Looked up from germline, CDR1 is LNHNV and CDR2 is YYDKDF (reference sequence). The CDR3 region has the DNA TGTGCCACCAGCAGGGGGTGGGGGGAGCAGGGCGAGCAGTACTTC. Protein: CATSRGWGEQGEQYF.

This sequence joins TRBV19 and TRBJ2-2; D not certain. CDR1 LNHDA and CDR2 SQIVND come from the germline V gene (reference sequence). The germline V and J ends were trimmed by 5 bases and 5 bases, with 9 bases remaining between them. The CDR3 extends over 13 amino acids. The CDR3 sequence: CASSPQLTGELFF. For the CDR3, the DNA is TGTGCCAGTAGTCCCCAGTTAACCGGGGAGCTGTTTTTT.

The J gene is TRBJ2-7, the V gene TRBV11-3; D possibly corresponds to TRBD2 (5 bases). From germline, CDR1 is SGHNT and CDR2 YENEEA. The CDR3 contains 12 residues. V dropped 2 bases and J dropped 6 bases, with 8 bases sitting between them. Here the CDR3 reads CASSLSSFEQYF. The CDR3 DNA follows: TGTGCCAGCAGCTTATCTAGCTTCGAGCAGTACTTC. The entire variable domain, with the rest obtained from reference TRBV11-3 and TRBJ2-7, is as follows: EAGVVQSPRYKIIEKKQPVAFWCNPISGHNTLYWYLQNLGQGPELLIRYENEEAVDDSQLPKDRFSAERLKGVDSTLKIQPAELGDSAVYLCASSLSSFEQYFGPGTRLTVT.

V is TRBV19 and J is TRBJ1-2, with D possibly matching TRBD1 (5 bases). The CDR3 loop spans 15 amino acids. Trimming pared 3 bases from V and 4 bases from J, leaving 15 bases between. Germline assignment: CDR1 LNHDA and CDR2 SQIVND (reference sequence). CDR3 residues: CASSISGATTYGYTF. The CDR3, as DNA: TGTGCCAGTAGTATTAGCGGGGCGACCACCTATGGCTACACCTTC.

This chain links TRBV6-5 with TRBJ2-6; D not resolved. Germline loops: CDR1 MNHEY, CDR2 SVGAGI. Trimming shortened V by 6 bases and J by 0 bases, and 9 bases separated the two germline ends. The CDR3 runs 15 residues. The DNA for the CDR3 is TGTGCCAGCAGCTCACTCCGCTCTGGGGCCAACGTCCTGACTTTC. Its protein is CASSSLRSGANVLTF.